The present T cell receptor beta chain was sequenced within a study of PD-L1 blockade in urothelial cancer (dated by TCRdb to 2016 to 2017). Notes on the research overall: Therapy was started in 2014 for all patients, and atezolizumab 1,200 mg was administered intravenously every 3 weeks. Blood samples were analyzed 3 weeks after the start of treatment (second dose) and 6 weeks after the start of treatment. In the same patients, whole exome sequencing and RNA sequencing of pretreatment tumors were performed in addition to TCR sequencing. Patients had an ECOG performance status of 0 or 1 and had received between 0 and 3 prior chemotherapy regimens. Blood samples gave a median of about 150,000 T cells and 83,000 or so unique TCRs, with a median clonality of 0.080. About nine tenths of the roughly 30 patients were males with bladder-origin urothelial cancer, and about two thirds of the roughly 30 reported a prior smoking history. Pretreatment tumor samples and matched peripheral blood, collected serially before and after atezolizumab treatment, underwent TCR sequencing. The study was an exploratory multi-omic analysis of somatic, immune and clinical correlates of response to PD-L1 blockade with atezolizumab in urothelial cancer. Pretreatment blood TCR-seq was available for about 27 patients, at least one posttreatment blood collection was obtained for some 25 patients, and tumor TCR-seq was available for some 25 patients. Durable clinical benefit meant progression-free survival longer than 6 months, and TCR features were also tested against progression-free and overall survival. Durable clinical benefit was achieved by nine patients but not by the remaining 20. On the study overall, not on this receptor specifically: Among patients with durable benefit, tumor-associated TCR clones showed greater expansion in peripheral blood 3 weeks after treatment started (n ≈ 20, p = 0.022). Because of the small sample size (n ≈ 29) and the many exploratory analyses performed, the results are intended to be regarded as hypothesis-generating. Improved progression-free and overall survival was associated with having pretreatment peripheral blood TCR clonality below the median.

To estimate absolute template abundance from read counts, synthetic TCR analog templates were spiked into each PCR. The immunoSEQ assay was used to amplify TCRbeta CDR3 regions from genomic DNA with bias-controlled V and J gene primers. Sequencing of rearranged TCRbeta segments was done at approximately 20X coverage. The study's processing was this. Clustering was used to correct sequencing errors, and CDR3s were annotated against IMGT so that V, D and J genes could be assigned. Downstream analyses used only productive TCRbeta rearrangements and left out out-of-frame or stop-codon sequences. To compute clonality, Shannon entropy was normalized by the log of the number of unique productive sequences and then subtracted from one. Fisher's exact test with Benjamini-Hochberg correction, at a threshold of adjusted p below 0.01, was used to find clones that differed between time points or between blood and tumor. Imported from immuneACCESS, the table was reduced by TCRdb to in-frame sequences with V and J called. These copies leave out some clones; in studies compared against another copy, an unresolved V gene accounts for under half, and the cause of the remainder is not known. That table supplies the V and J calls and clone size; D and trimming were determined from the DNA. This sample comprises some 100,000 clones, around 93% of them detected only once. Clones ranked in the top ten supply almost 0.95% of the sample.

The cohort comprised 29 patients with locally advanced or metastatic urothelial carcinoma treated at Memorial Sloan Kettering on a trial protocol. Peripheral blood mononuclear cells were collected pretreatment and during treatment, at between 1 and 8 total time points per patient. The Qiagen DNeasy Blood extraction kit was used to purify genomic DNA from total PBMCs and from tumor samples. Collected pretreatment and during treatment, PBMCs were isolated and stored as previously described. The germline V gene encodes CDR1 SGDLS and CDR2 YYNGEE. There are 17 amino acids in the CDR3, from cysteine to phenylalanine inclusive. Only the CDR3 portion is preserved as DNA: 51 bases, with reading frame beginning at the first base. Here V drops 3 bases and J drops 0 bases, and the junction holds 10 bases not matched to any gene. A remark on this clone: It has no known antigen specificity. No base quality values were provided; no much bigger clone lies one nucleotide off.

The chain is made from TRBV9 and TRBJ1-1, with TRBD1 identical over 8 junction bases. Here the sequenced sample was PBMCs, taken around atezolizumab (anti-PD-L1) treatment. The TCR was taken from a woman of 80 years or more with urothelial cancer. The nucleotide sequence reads TGTGCCAGCAGCGAGCAGGGACAGGTAGTTTTGAACACTGAAGCTTTCTTT. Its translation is CASSEQGQVVLNTEAFF.